This T cell receptor (beta chain) was recorded in a study of CD8+ T cells in alopecia areata. Overall study context: At a dose of 5 to 10 mg twice daily, oral tofacitinib was given to treated patients. Patients remained on tofacitinib for 6 to 18 months and then went 6 months without it. Study-wide results and caveats: TCR sharing across patients was less clear than in mice, possibly HLA-related.

In the case of this clone: Antigen: not known.

cDNA prepared by RNA extraction and subsequent reverse transcription served as the template for sequencing. Using immunoSEQ multiplex PCR, the repertoire was profiled, and TCRdb retains in-frame clones only, with some absent. The table shows tens of thousands of clones, with roughly 46% occurring only once. Indicated treatment: oral pan-JAK inhibitor, 5-10 mg twice daily. Peripheral blood and lesional scalp punch biopsies were taken from alopecia areata patients. With V trimmed by 0 bases and J by 0 bases, 12 bases remained unmatched. Per the germline V gene, CDR1 is SGHRS and CDR2 is YFSETQ. CDR3 length: 19 residues.

The source of this sequence is a human donor with alopecia areata. This specimen was CD8+ T cells sorted from blood, taken at approximately week 36, from a patient treated with tofacitinib. This chain links TRBV5-1 with TRBJ2-3; TRBD2 agrees at 8 bases. CDR3 amino acids: CASSLAGGRLAHSTDTQYF. In DNA form, the CDR3 reads TGCGCCAGCAGCTTGGCCGGTGGTAGACTAGCGCATAGCACAGATACGCAGTATTTT. Using reference TRBV5-1 and TRBJ2-3 for the parts outside the CDR3, the full variable domain is KAGVTQTPRYLIKTRGQQVTLSCSPISGHRSVSWYQQTPGQGLQFLFEYFSETQRNKGNFPGRFSGRQFSNSRSEMNVSTLELGDSALYLCASSLAGGRLAHSTDTQYFGPGTRLTVL.